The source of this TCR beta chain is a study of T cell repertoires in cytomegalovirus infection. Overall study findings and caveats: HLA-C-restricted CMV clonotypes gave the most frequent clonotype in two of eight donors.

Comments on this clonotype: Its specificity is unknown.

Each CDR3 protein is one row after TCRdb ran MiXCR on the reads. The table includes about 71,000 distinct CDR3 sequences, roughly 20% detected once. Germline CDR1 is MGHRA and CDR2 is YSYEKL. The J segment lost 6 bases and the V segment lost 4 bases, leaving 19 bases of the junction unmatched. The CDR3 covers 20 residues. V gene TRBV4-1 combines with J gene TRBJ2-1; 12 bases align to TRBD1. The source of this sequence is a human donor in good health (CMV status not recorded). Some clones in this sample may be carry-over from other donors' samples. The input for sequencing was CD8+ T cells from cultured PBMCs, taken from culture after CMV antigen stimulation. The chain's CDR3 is CASSPPGTGGRSGRVNEQFF. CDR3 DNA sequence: TGCGCCAGCAGCCCACCCGGGACAGGGGGCAGGAGCGGCCGGGTCAATGAGCAGTTCTTC.